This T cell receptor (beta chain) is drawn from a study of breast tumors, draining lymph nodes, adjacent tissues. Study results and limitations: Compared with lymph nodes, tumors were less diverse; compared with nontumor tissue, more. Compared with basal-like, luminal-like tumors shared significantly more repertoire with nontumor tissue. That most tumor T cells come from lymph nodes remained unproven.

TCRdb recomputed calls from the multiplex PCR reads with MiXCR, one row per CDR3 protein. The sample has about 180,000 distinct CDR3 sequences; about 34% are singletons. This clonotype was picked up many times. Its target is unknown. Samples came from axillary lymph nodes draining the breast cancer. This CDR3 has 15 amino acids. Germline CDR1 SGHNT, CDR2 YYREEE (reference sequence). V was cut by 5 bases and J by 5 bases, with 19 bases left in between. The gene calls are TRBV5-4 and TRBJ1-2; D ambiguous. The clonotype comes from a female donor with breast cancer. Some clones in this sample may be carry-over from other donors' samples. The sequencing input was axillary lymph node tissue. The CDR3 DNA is TGTGCCAGCAGTGGCCCGGGGTCAGCTTTGTATGGCTACACCTTC. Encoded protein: CASSGPGSALYGYTF.